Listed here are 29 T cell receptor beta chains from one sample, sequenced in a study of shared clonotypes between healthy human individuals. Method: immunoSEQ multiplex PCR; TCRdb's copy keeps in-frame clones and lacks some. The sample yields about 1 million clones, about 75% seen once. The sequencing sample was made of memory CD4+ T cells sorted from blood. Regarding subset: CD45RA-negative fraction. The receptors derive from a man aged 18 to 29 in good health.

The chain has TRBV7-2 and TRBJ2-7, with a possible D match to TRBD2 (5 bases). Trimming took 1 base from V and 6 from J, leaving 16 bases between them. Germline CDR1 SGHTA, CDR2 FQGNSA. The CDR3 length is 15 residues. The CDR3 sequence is CASSLGTGFILEQYF. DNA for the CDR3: TGTGCCAGCAGCTTAGGGACGGGGTTTATCCTCGAGCAGTACTTC. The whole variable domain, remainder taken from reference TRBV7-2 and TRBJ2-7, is GAGVSQSPSNKVTEKGKDVELRCDPISGHTALYWYRQSLGQGLEFLIYFQGNSAPDKSGLPSDRFSAERTGGSVSTLTIQRTQQEDSAVYLCASSLGTGFILEQYFGPGTRLTVT.

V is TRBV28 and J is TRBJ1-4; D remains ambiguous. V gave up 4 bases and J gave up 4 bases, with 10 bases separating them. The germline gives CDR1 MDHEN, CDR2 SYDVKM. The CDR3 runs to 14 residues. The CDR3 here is CASSSQQVNEKLFF. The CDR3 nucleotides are TGTGCCAGCAGTTCACAACAAGTTAATGAAAAACTGTTTTTT.

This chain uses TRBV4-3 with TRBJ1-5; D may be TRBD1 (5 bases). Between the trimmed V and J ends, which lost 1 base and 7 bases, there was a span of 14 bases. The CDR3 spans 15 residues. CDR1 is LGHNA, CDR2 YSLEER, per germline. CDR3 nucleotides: TGCGCCAGCAGCCAAGGATCAGGGAAGAGGCAGCCCCAGCATTTT. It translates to CASSQGSGKRQPQHF.

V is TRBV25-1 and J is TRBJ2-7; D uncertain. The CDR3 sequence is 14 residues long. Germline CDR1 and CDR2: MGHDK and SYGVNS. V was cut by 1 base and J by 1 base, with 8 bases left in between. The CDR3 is CASSEWTESYEQYF. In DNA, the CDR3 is TGTGCCAGCAGTGAATGGACGGAATCCTACGAGCAGTACTTC.

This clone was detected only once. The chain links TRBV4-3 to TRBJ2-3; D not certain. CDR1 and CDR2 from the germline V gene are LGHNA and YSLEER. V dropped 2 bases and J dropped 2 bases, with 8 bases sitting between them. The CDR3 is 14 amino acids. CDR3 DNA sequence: TGCGCCAGCAGCCAAATCATTTTCACAGATACGCAGTATTTT. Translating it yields CASSQIIFTDTQYF.

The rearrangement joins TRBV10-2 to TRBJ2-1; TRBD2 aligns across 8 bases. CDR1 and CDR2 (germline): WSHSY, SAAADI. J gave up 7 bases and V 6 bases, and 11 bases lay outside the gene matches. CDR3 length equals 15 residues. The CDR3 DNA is TGCGCCAGCAGGGCCCCGGGGGGGCCAGGAAATGAGCAGTTCTTC. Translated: CASRAPGGPGNEQFF.

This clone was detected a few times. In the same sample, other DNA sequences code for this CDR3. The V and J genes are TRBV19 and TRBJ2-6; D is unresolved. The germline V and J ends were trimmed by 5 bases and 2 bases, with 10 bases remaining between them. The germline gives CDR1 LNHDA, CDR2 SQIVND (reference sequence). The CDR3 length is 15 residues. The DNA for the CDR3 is TGTGCCAGTAGTTCCGATCGGGCTGGGGCCAACGTCCTGACTTTC. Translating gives CASSSDRAGANVLTF.

This CDR3 is CASSLNSGSTDTQYF. The CDR3 nucleotides are TGTGCCAGCAGCTTAAATTCTGGCTCCACAGATACGCAGTATTTT. The chain combines TRBV7-3 with TRBJ2-3; D unresolved. The germline V gene encodes CDR1 SGHTA and CDR2 FQGTGA. V lost 1 base to trimming and J lost 2 bases, with 10 bases between them. There are 15 residues in the CDR3.

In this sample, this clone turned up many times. The CDR3 nucleotides are TGCGCCAGCAGCCAAGATTCCAGGGACAATCAGCCCCAGCATTTT. Protein sequence: CASSQDSRDNQPQHF. This chain joins TRBV4-1 and TRBJ1-5; the D gene is possibly TRBD1 (5 bases). Trimming shortened V by 0 bases and J by 3 bases, and 9 bases separated the two germline ends. The length of the CDR3 is 15 residues. The germline gives CDR1 MGHRA, CDR2 YSYEKL.

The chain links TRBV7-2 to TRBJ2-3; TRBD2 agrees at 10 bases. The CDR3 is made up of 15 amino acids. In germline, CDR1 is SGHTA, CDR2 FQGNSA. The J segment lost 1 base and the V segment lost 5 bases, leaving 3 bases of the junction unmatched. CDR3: CASSPSGGGTDTQYF. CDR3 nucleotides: TGTGCCAGCAGCCCCAGCGGGGGGGGCACAGATACGCAGTATTTT. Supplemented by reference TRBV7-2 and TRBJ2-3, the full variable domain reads GAGVSQSPSNKVTEKGKDVELRCDPISGHTALYWYRQSLGQGLEFLIYFQGNSAPDKSGLPSDRFSAERTGGSVSTLTIQRTQQEDSAVYLCASSPSGGGTDTQYFGPGTRLTVL.

CDR3 sequence reads: CASSLLADQETQYF. The CDR3 DNA reads as TGTGCCAGCAGCCTACTAGCGGATCAAGAGACCCAGTACTTC. V gene TRBV5-4 combines with J gene TRBJ2-5; 8 bases agree with TRBD2. The CDR3 runs to 14 residues. Losses at the gene ends were 4 bases for V and 2 bases for J; bases not matched to a gene: 4. CDR1 and CDR2 (germline): SGHNT, YYREEE (reference sequence).

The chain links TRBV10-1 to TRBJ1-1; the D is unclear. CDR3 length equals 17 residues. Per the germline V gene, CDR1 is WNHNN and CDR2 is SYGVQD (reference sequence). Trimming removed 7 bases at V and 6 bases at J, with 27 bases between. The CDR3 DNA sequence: TGCGCCAGCACACCCGACCGGGCCCTGGGAAAGTCGGCTGAAGCTTTCTTT. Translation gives CASTPDRALGKSAEAFF.

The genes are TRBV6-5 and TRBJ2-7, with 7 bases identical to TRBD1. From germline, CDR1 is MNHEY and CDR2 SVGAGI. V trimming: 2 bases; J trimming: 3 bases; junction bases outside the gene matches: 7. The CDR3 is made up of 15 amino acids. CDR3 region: CASSYVRGQRYEQYF. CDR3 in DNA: TGTGCCAGCAGTTACGTCCGGGGACAGCGCTACGAGCAGTACTTC.

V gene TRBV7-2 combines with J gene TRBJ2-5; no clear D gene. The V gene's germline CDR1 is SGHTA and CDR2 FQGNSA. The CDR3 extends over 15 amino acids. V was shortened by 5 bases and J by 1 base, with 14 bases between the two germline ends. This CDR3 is CASSPALGFQETQYF. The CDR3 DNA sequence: TGTGCCAGCAGCCCAGCCCTGGGATTCCAAGAGACCCAGTACTTC.

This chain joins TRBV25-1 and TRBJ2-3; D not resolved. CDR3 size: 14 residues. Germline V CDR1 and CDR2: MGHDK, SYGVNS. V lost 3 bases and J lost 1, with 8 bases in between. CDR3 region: CASSDRTGTDTQYF. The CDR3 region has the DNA TGTGCCAGCAGTGATCGCACAGGCACAGATACGCAGTATTTT.

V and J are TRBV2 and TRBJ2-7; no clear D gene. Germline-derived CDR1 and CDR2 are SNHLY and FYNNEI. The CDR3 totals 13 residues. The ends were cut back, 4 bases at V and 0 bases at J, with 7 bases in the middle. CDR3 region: CASSVGDSYEQYF. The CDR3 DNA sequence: TGTGCCAGCAGTGTTGGGGACTCCTACGAGCAGTACTTC.

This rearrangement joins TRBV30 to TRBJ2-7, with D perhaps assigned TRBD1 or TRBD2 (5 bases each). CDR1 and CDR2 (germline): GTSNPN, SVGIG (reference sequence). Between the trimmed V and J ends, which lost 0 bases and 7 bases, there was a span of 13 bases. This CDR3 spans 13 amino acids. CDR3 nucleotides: TGTGCCTGGAGTGTTTGGGGGAAAGGTGAGCAGTACTTC. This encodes CAWSVWGKGEQYF. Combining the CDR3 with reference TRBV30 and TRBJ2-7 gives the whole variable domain SQTIHQWPATLVQPVGSPLSLECTVEGTSNPNLYWYRQAAGRGLQLLFYSVGIGQISSEVPQNLSASRPQDRQFILSSKKLLLSDSGFYLCAWSVWGKGEQYFGPGTRLTVT.

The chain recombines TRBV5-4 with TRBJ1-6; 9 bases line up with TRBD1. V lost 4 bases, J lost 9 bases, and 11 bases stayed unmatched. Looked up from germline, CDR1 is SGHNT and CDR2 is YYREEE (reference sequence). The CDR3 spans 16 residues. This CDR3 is CASSRGGQGHSSPLHF. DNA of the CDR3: TGTGCCAGCAGCCGGGGGGGACAGGGTCATTCTTCACCCCTCCACTTT.

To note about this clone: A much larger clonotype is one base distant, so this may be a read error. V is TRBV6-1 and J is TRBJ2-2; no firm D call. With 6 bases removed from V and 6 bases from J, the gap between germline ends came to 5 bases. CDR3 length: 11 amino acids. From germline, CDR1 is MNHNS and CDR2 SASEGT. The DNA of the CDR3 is TGTGCCAGCAGGGACCCCGGGGAGCTGTTTTTT. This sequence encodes CASRDPGELFF.

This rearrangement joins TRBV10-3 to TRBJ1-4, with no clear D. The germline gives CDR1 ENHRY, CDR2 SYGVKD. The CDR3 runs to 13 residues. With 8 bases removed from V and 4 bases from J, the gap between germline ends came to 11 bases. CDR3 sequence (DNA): TGTGCCATCCAAGGCCGTATTAATGAAAAACTGTTTTTT. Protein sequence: CAIQGRINEKLFF.

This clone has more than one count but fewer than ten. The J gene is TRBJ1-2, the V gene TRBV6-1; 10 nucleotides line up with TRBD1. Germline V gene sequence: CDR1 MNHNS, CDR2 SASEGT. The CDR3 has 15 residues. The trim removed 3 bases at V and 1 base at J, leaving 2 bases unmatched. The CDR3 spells CASSDWDRGNYGYTF. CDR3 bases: TGTGCCAGCAGTGATTGGGACAGGGGTAACTATGGCTACACCTTC.

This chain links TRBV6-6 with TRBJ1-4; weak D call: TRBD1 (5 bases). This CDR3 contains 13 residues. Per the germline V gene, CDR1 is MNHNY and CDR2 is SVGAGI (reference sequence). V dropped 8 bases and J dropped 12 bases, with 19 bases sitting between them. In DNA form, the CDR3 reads TGTGCCAGCTCTTTGACCGGGACCGCTGAACTGTTTTTT. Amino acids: CASSLTGTAELFF.

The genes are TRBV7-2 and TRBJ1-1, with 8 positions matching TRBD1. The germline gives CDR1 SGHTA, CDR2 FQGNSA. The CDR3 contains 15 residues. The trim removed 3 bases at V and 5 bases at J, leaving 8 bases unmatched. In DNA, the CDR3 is TGTGCCAGCAGCTTCGTTACAGGGGGTAAGACTGAAGCTTTCTTT. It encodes CASSFVTGGKTEAFF.

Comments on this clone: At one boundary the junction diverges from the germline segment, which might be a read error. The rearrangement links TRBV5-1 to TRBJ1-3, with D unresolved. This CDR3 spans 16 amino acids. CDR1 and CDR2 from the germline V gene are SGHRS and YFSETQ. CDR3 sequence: CASSLVGSSSGNAIYF. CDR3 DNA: TGCGCCAGCAGCTTGGTCGGCTCCTCCTCTGGAAACGCCATATATTTT.

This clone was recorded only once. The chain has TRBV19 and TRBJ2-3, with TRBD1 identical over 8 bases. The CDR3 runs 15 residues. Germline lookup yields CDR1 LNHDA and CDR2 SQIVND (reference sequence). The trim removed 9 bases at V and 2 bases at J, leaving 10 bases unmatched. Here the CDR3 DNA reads TGTGCCAGCGGACAGGGCGAGCCCCTCACAGATACGCAGTATTTT. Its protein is CASGQGEPLTDTQYF.

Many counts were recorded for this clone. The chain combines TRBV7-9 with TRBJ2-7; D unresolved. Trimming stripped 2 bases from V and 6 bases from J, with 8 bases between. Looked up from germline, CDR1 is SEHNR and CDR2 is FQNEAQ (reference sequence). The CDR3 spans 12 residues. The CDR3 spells CASSLSVGEQYF. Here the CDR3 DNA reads TGTGCCAGCAGCTTAAGTGTGGGCGAGCAGTACTTC.

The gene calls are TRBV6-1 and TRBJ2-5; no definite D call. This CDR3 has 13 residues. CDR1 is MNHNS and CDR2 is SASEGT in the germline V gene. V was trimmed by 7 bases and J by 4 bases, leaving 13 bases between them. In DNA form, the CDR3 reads TGTGCCAGCATCAGGTCGCCGGGAGAGACCCAGTACTTC. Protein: CASIRSPGETQYF.

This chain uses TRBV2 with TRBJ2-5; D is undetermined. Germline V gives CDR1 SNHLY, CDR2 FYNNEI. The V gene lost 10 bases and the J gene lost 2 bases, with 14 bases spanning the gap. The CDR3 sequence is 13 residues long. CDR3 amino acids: CATQRIIQETQYF. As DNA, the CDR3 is TGTGCCACTCAAAGGATAATACAAGAGACCCAGTACTTC.

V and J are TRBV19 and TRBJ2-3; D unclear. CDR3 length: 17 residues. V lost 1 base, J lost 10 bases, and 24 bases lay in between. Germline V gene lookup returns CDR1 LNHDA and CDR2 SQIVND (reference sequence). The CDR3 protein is CASSIVGIPVGSYPQYF. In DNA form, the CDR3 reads TGTGCCAGTAGTATAGTTGGGATACCGGTGGGCAGTTATCCGCAGTATTTT. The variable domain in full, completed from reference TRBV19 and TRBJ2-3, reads DGGITQSPKYLFRKEGQNVTLSCEQNLNHDAMYWYRQDPGQGLRLIYYSQIVNDFQKGDIAEGYSVSREKKESFPLTVTSAQKNPTAFYLCASSIVGIPVGSYPQYFGPGTRLTVL.